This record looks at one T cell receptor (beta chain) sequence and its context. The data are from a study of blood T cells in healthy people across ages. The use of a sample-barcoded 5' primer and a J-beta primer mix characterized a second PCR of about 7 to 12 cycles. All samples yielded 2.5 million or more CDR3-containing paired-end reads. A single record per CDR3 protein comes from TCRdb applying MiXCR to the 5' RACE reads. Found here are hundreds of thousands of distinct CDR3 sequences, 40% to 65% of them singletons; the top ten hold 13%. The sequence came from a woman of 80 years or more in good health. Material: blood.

CDR3 nucleotide sequence: TGTGCCAGCAGTGGATCCTCAGCGGGGGGGCGGGAGACCCAGTACTTC. It translates to CASSGSSAGGRETQYF. The chain combines TRBV2 with TRBJ2-7; 10 bases line up with TRBD2. The J call may be faulty, since TRBJ2-5 better matches the DNA end. Germline values: CDR1 SNHLY, CDR2 FYNNEI. The CDR3 sequence is 16 residues long.